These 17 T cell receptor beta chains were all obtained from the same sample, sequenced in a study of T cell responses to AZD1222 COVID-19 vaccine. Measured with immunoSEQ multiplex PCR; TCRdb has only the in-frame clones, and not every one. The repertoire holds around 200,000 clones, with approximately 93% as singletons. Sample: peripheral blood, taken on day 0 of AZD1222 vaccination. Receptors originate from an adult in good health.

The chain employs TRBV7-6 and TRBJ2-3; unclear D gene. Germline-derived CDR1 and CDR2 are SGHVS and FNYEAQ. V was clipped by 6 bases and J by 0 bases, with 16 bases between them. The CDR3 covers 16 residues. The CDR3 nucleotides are TGTGCCAGCAGTCCGGATGCTCGTACTAGCACAGATACGCAGTATTTT. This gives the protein CASSPDARTSTDTQYF.

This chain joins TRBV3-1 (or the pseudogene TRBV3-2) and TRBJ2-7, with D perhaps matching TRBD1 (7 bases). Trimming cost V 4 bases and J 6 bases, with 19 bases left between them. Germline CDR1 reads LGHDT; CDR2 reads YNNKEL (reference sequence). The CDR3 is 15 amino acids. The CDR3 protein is CASSLVGGQSSEQYF. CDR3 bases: TGTGCCAGCAGCCTCGTCGGGGGACAGAGCAGCGAGCAGTACTTC.

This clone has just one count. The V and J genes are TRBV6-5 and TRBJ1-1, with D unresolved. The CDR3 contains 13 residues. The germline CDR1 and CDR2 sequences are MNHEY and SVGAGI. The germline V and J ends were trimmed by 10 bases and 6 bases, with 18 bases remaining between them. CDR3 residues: CATPTGYGAEAFF. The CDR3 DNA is TGTGCCACTCCAACGGGCTACGGGGCTGAAGCTTTCTTT.

Here the CDR3 reads CASTIWDTGARNEQFF. The DNA of the CDR3 is TGTGCCAGCACCATATGGGACACCGGGGCGAGGAATGAGCAGTTCTTC. The rearrangement joins TRBV7-6 to TRBJ2-1; D might be TRBD1 (6 bases). Germline CDR1 is SGHVS and CDR2 is FNYEAQ. The germline V and J ends were trimmed by 7 bases and 7 bases, with 23 bases remaining between them. The CDR3 has 16 residues.

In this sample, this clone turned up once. The CDR3 nucleotides are TGTGCCAGCAGCTCCCTGACTAGCGGGGGGAGAGAGACCCAGTACTTC. Protein: CASSSLTSGGRETQYF. The rearrangement uses TRBV5-6 and TRBJ2-5, with 13 bases fitting TRBD2. There are 16 residues in the CDR3. Trimming cost V 3 bases and J 4 bases; bases outside gene matches: 6. Germline CDR1 is SGHDT and CDR2 is YYEEEE.

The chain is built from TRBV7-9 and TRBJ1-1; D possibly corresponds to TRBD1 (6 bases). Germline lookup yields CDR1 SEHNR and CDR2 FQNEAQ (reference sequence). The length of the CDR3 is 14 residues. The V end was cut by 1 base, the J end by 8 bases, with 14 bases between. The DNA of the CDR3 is TGTGCCAGCAGCTTAGGGGTTGTGGGGACAGAAGCTTTCTTT. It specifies CASSLGVVGTEAFF.

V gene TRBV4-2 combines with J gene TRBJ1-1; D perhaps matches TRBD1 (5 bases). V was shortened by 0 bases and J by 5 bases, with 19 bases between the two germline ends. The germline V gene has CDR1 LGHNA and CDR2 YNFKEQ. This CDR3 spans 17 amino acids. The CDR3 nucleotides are TGTGCCAGCAGCCAAGATCGGGGGACGGTTCCGTGGACTGAAGCTTTCTTT. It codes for CASSQDRGTVPWTEAFF.

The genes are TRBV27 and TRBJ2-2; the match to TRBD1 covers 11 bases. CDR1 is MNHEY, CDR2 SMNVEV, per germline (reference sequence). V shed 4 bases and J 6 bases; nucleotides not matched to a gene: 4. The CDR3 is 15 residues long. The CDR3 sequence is CASSWGQGEAGELFF. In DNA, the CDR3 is TGTGCCAGCAGTTGGGGACAGGGGGAAGCCGGGGAGCTGTTTTTT.

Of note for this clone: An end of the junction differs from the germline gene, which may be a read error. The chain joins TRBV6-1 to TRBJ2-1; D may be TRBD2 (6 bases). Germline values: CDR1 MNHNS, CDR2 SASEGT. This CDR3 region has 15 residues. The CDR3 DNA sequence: TGTGCCAGCAGTCAAGCGGGCTCTGGCTACAATGAGCAGTTCTTC. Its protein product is CASSQAGSGYNEQFF.

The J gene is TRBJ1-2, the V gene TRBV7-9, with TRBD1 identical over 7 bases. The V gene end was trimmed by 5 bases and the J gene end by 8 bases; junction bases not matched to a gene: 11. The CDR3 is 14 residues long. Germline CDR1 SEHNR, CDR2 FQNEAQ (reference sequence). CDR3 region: CASSLQGFSFGYTF. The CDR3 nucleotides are TGTGCCAGCAGCCTACAGGGGTTCTCGTTCGGCTACACCTTC.

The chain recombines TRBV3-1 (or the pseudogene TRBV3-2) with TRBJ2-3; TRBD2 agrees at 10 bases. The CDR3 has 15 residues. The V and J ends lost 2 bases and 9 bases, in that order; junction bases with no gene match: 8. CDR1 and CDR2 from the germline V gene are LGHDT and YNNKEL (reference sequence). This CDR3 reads CASSQPKRGGETQYF. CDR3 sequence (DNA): TGTGCCAGCAGCCAACCGAAGCGGGGGGGCGAAACGCAGTATTTT.

The chain's CDR3 is CASSMEGVYNEQFF. DNA of the CDR3: TGTGCCAGTAGTATGGAGGGGGTCTACAATGAGCAGTTCTTC. This rearrangement joins TRBV19 to TRBJ2-1, with D possibly being TRBD1 or TRBD2 (6 bases each). This CDR3 is built from 14 residues. CDR1 is LNHDA, CDR2 SQIVND, per germline (reference sequence). V dropped 3 bases and J dropped 3 bases, with 9 bases sitting between them.

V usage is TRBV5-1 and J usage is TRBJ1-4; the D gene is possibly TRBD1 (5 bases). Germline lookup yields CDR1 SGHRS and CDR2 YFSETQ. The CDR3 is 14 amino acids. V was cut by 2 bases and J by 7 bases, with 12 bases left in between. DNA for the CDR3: TGCGCCAGCAGCTTCGGCCACGGGGGTGAAAAACTGTTTTTT. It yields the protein CASSFGHGGEKLFF.

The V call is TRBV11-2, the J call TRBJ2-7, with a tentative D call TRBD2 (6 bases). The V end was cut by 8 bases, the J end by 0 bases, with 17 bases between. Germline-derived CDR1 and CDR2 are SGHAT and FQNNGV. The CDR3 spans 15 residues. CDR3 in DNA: TGTGCCAGCCACCAACTAGCCGATAGCTCCTACGAGCAGTACTTC. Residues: CASHQLADSSYEQYF.

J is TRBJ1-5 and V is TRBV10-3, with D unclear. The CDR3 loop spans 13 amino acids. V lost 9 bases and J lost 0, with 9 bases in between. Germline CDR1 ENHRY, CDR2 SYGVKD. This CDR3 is CAIKGVSNQPQHF. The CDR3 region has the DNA TGTGCCATTAAGGGCGTTAGCAATCAGCCCCAGCATTTT.

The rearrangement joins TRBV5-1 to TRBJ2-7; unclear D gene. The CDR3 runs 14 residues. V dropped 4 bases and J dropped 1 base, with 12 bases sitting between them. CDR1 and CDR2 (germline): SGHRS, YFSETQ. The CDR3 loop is CASSLYDLSYEQYF. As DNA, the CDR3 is TGCGCCAGCAGCCTATACGACTTGTCCTACGAGCAGTACTTC.

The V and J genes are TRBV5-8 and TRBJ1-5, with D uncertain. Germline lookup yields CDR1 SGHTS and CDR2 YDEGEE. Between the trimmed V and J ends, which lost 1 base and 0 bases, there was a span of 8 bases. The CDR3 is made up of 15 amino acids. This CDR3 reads CASSLSVHSNQPQHF. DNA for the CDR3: TGTGCCAGCAGCTTGTCGGTCCATAGCAATCAGCCCCAGCATTTT.